What follows are 19 T cell receptor beta chains derived from one specimen sequenced in a study of neurological immune-mediated disorders. TCRdb re-called the 5' RACE reads with MiXCR, one entry per CDR3 protein. Here the sample spans 70,000 to 95,000 distinct CDR3 sequences, 13% being singletons. This sample's time point: longitudinal time-point 2. Sequenced input: PBMCs. The receptor set was obtained from a female donor with HTLV-1-associated myelopathy (HAM/TSP).

Ten or more counts support this clonotype. The chain employs TRBV5-1 and TRBJ2-3; D is unclear. Trimming shortened V by 0 bases and J by 5 bases, and 1 base separated the two germline ends. Germline CDR1 SGHRS, CDR2 YFSETQ. This CDR3 spans 11 amino acids. CDR3 sequence reads: CASSLVDTQYF. The CDR3 DNA reads TGCGCCAGCAGCTTGGTAGATACGCAGTATTTT.

This clonotype showed up many times. This chain connects TRBV10-3 to TRBJ1-5, with D uncertain. Trimming cost V 0 bases and J 6 bases, with 9 bases left between them. This CDR3 is 14 amino acids long. Germline-derived CDR1 and CDR2 are ENHRY and SYGVKD. The CDR3 sequence is CAISESARVQPQHF. Here the CDR3 DNA reads TGTGCCATCAGTGAGTCGGCTCGAGTTCAGCCCCAGCATTTT.

This clonotype appeared a few times. The genes are TRBV6-5 and TRBJ2-7; 13 nucleotides align to TRBD2. Trimming at V came to 2 bases and at J to 2 bases, leaving 3 bases not matched to a gene. Per the germline V gene, CDR1 is MNHEY and CDR2 is SVGAGI. This CDR3 spans 16 amino acids. CDR3 coding DNA: TGTGCCAGCAGTTACACGGGACTAGCGGGAACCTACGAGCAGTACTTC. Its translation is CASSYTGLAGTYEQYF.

In this sample, this clonotype turned up many times. The chain uses TRBV20-1 and TRBJ2-5; the match to TRBD1 covers 9 bases. V lost 4 bases to trimming and J lost 5 bases; unmatched junction nucleotides: 8. The CDR3 has 14 residues. Germline loops: CDR1 DFQATT, CDR2 SNEGSKA (reference sequence). The CDR3 DNA reads TGCAGTGCTACAAAACAGGGGGCGTGGGAGACCCAGTACTTC. This gives the protein CSATKQGAWETQYF.

The rearrangement joins TRBV29-1 to TRBJ2-3; D ambiguous. There are 12 residues in the CDR3. V was clipped by 8 bases and J by 4 bases, with 13 bases between them. Germline lookup yields CDR1 SQVTM and CDR2 ANQGSEA. CDR3 loop: CSSLLGADTQYF. The CDR3 nucleotides read TGCAGCAGTCTTCTAGGCGCAGATACGCAGTATTTT.

This clonotype came up many times. The CDR3 DNA sequence: TGTGCCAGCAGTTTTAATGAGCGATACCTATACGAGCAGTACTTC. Protein product: CASSFNERYLYEQYF. This rearrangement joins TRBV28 to TRBJ2-7; D is undetermined. The germline gives CDR1 MDHEN, CDR2 SYDVKM. The V end lost 3 bases, the J end lost 4 bases, and 16 bases lay between the germline ends. This CDR3 is built from 15 residues.

This clonotype was recorded at least ten times. This sequence joins TRBV7-8 and TRBJ2-7; D unresolved. Germline CDR1 is SGHVS and CDR2 is FQNEAQ. V shed 1 base and J shed 5 bases, with 12 bases lying between them. The CDR3 is made up of 14 amino acids. The CDR3, as DNA: TGTGCCAGCAGCTTAGAGGGTGATTGGAACGAGCAGTACTTC. It translates to CASSLEGDWNEQYF. Variable domain in full (rest from reference TRBV7-8 and TRBJ2-7): GAGVSQSPRYKVAKRGQDVALRCDPISGHVSLFWYQQALGQGPEFLTYFQNEAQLDKSGLPSDRFFAERPEGSVSTLKIQRTQQEDSAVYLCASSLEGDWNEQYFGPGTRLTVT.

This clonotype was counted at least ten times. V and J are TRBV20-1 and TRBJ2-1; 12 nucleotides match TRBD2. Germline CDR1 is DFQATT and CDR2 is SNEGSKA (reference sequence). V dropped 6 bases and J dropped 8; count of bases not matched to a gene: 11. The CDR3 extends over 15 amino acids. CDR3 amino acids: CSAADRTSGAHEQFF. The CDR3 nucleotides read TGCAGTGCCGCAGATCGGACTAGCGGGGCCCATGAGCAGTTCTTC.

At least ten counts were recorded for this clonotype. The CDR3, as DNA: TGTGCCAGCGGCGGAACACCCACAGATACGCAGTATTTT. Amino acid sequence: CASGGTPTDTQYF. The rearrangement uses TRBV9 and TRBJ2-3; D uncertain. The CDR3 has 13 residues. V dropped 7 bases and J dropped 2 bases, with 11 bases sitting between them. CDR1 is SGDLS, CDR2 YYNGEE, per germline.

This clonotype was counted at least ten times. The gene calls are TRBV11-2 and TRBJ2-1, with D perhaps TRBD1 (6 bases). The CDR3 contains 14 residues. Germline V gene data show CDR1 as SGHAT and CDR2 as FQNNGV. Trimming cost V 3 bases and J 5 bases, with 11 bases left between them. The CDR3 DNA follows: TGTGCCAGCAGCTTCCAGTGGGACAACAATGAGCAGTTCTTC. This codes for CASSFQWDNNEQFF.

This clonotype was observed a few times. This could be a read error, since a much larger clone is one nucleotide away. V and J are TRBV9 and TRBJ1-1; D call uncertain. The V and J ends lost 3 bases and 1 base respectively, with 7 bases between them. CDR3 size: 13 residues. Germline-derived CDR1 and CDR2 are SGDLS and YYNGEE. The CDR3 DNA sequence: TGTGCCAGCAGCGACCATAAGAACACTGAAGCTTTCTTT. Protein product: CASSDHKNTEAFF.

This clonotype has more than one count but fewer than ten. The chain recombines TRBV6-1 with TRBJ1-2, with D possibly matching TRBD1 (6 bases). CDR3 length equals 13 residues. V gave up 6 bases and J gave up 8 bases, with 16 bases separating them. Looked up from germline, CDR1 is MNHNS and CDR2 is SASEGT. The CDR3 loop is CASSPTGWDGYTF. CDR3 sequence (DNA): TGTGCCAGCAGCCCCACAGGGTGGGACGGCTACACCTTC.

This clonotype was seen ten or more times. The chain links TRBV7-9 to TRBJ2-1; 8 nucleotides match TRBD1. The CDR3 has 16 amino acids. Losses at the gene ends were 0 bases for V and 9 bases for J; bases not matched to a gene: 10. Per the germline V gene, CDR1 is SEHNR and CDR2 is FQNEAQ (reference sequence). In DNA, the CDR3 is TGTGCCAGCAGCTTAGCGCTGGGGCAGGGGGCCCGTGAGCAGTTCTTC. Protein: CASSLALGQGAREQFF.

This clonotype came up many times. The genes are TRBV12-3 or TRBV12-4 and TRBJ1-1; D uncertain. Trimming pared 4 bases from V and 0 bases from J, leaving 9 bases between. The CDR3 extends over 14 amino acids. The CDR3 sequence is CASSSGTMNTEAFF. For the CDR3, the DNA is TGTGCCAGCAGTTCCGGAACCATGAACACTGAAGCTTTCTTT.

This clonotype showed up many times. The chain links TRBV2 to TRBJ2-7, with a weak D call TRBD1 (6 bases). V lost 7 bases to trimming and J lost 2 bases, with 12 bases between them. The CDR3 is 13 residues long. CDR1 and CDR2 (germline): SNHLY, FYNNEI. Written as DNA, the CDR3 is TGTGCCAGCAAGGACGACAGGCCCTACGAGCAGTACTTC. It codes for CASKDDRPYEQYF.

The sample holds many counts of this clonotype. V and J are TRBV4-1 and TRBJ1-6, with D possibly being TRBD1 (6 bases). Germline V gene lookup returns CDR1 MGHRA and CDR2 YSYEKL. The CDR3 sequence is 17 residues long. Trimming shortened V by 0 bases and J by 7 bases, and 16 bases separated the two germline ends. The CDR3 bases are TGCGCCAGCAGCCAAGATTCTTTAAGGGGGGCCAATTCACCCCTCCACTTT. Encoded protein: CASSQDSLRGANSPLHF.

This clonotype showed up many times. The genes are TRBV5-1 and TRBJ1-2; a possible D gene is TRBD1 (5 bases). Trimming removed 0 bases at V and 5 bases at J, with 14 bases between. CDR3 length equals 15 residues. The germline V gene encodes CDR1 SGHRS and CDR2 YFSETQ. Written as DNA, the CDR3 is TGCGCCAGCAGCTTGGCTTCCCGGGGCCTATATGGCTACACCTTC. This codes for CASSLASRGLYGYTF.

The sample holds many counts of this clonotype. The gene calls are TRBV4-1 and TRBJ2-7, with D uncertain. Per germline, CDR1 MGHRA and CDR2 YSYEKL. V was cut by 0 bases and J by 3 bases, with 6 bases left in between. The CDR3 consists of 13 residues. The CDR3 loop is CASSQEKNYEQYF. The CDR3 DNA is TGCGCCAGCAGCCAAGAAAAGAACTACGAGCAGTACTTC.

This clonotype has at least ten counts. The chain links TRBV9 to TRBJ2-7; D is tentatively TRBD1 or TRBD2 (5 bases each). The V gene's germline CDR1 is SGDLS and CDR2 YYNGEE. V was pared by 0 bases and J by 5 bases, with 12 bases between. There are 14 residues in the CDR3. DNA for the CDR3: TGTGCCAGCAGCGTAGATGGGGACCCGGACGAGCAGTACTTC. Protein sequence: CASSVDGDPDEQYF.